The source of this T cell receptor (beta chain) is a study of OX40 agonist ivuxolimab in advanced cancers. About the study: Intravenous ivuxolimab was administered to patients every 2 weeks at 0.01 to 10 mg/kg. Partial responses, seen in three patients, involved one hepatocellular carcinoma and two cutaneous melanomas.

Findings and limits, study-wide: On average, CD8+ T cells had more expanded clones than CD4+. With doses of 0.1-3.0 mg/kg, partial responders showed among the lowest clonal expansion.

Points on this clone: Its antigen remains unidentified.

Data came from immunoSEQ multiplex PCR; TCRdb stores just in-frame clones and leaves some out. Seen here are about 58,000 clones, around 86% observed once, and the top ten hold approximately 1.3%. The CDR3 runs 13 residues. Germline V gives CDR1 SGDLS, CDR2 YYNGEE. V lost 0 bases and J lost 8, with 11 bases in between. This specimen was CD4+ or CD8+ T cells sorted from blood, taken in a trial of the OX40 agonist ivuxolimab. V gene TRBV9 combines with J gene TRBJ1-2; D gene uncertain. The receptor comes from an adult with an advanced solid tumor such as melanoma, head and neck, liver or kidney cancer. CDR3 in DNA: TGTGCCAGCAGCGTAGAGAGTGGGCACGGCTACACCTTC. This sequence encodes CASSVESGHGYTF.